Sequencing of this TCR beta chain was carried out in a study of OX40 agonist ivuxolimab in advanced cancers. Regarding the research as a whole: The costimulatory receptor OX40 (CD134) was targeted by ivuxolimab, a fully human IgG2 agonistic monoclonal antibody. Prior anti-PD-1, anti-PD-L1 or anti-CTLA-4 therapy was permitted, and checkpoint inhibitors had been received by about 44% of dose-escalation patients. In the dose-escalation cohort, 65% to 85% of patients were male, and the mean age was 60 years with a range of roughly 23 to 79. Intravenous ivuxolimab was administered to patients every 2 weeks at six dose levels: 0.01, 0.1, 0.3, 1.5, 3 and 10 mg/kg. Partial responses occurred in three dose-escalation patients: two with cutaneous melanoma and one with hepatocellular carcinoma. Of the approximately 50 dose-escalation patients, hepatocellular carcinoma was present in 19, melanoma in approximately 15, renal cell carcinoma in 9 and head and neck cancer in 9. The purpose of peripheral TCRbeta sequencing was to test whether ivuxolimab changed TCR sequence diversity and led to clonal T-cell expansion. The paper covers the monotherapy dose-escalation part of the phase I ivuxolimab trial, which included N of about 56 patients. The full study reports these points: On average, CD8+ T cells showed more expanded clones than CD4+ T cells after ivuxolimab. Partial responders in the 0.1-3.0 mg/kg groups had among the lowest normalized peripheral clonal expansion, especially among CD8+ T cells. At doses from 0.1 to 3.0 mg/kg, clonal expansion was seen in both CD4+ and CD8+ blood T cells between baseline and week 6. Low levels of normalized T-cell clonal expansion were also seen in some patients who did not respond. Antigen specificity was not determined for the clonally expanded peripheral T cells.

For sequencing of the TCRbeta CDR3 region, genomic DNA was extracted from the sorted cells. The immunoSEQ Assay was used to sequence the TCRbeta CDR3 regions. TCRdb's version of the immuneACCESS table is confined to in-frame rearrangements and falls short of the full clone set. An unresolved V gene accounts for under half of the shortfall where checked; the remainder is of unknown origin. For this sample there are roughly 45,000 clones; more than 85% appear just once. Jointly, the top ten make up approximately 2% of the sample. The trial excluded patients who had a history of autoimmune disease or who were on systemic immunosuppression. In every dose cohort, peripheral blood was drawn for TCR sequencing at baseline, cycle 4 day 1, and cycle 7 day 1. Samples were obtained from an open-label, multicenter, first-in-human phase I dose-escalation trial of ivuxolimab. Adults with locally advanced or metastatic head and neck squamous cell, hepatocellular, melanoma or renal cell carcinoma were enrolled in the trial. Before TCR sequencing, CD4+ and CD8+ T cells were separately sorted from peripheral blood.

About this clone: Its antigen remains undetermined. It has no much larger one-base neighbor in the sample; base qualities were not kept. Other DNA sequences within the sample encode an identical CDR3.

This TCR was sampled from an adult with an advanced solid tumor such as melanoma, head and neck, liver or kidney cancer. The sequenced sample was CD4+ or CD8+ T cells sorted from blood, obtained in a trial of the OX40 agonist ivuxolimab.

The CDR3 protein sequence reads: CASSPGSNYGYTF. The nucleotides read TGTGCCAGCTCACCAGGGAGCAACTATGGCTACACCTTC. In this chain, TRBV18 is recombined with TRBJ1-2; the D segment cannot be called with confidence. The trim is 2 bases for V and 2 bases for J, with a gap of 6 bases between the germline ends. The germline V gene sets CDR1 to KGHSH and CDR2 to LQKENI. Including the terminal cysteine and phenylalanine, the CDR3 comprises 13 residues. Here the CDR3 DNA is all that survives: 39 bases in frame from base 1.